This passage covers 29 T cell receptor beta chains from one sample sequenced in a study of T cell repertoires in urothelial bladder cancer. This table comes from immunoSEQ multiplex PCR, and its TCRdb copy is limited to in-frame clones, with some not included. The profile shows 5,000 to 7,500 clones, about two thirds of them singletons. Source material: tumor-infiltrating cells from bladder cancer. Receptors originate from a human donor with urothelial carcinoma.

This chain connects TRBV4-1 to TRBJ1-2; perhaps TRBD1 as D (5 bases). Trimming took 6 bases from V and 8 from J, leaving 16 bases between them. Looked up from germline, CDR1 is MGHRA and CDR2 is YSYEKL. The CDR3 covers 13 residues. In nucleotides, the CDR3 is TGCGCCAGCAGACCCGACAGAGGGTCGGGCTACACCTTC. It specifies CASRPDRGSGYTF.

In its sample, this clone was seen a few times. CDR3 sequence: CASSQDPRVLEAFF. Written as DNA, the CDR3 is TGTGCCAGCAGCCAAGATCCTAGGGTACTAGAAGCTTTCTTT. The rearrangement joins TRBV4-2 to TRBJ1-1; D gene ambiguous. The CDR3 totals 14 residues. V was shortened by 0 bases and J by 8 bases, with 13 bases between the two germline ends. Per the germline V gene, CDR1 is LGHNA and CDR2 is YNFKEQ.

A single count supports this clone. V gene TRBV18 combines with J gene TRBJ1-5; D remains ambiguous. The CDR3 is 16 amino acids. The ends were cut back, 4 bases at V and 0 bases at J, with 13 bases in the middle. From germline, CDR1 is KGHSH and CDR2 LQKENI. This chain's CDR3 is CASSQGGYSSNQPQHF. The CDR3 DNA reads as TGTGCCAGCTCACAGGGCGGATATAGTAGCAATCAGCCCCAGCATTTT.

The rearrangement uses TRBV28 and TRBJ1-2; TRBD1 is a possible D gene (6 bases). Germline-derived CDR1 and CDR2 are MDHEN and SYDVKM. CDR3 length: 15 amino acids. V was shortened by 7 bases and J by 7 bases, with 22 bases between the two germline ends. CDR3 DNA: TGTGCCAGCACCACTCCCTCGGAGGGGGTTATTGGCTACACCTTC. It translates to CASTTPSEGVIGYTF.

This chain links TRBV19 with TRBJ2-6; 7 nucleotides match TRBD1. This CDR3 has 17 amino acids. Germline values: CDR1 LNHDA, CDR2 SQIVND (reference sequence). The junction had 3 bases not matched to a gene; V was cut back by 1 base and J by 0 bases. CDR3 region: CASSIGQGSSGANVLTF. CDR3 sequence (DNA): TGTGCCAGTAGTATAGGACAGGGTTCCTCTGGGGCCAACGTCCTGACTTTC.

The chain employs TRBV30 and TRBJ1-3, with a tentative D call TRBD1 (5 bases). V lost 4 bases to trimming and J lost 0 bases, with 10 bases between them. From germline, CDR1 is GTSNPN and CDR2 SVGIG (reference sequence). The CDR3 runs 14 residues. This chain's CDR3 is CAWTTGRSGNTIYF. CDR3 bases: TGTGCCTGGACAACAGGTCGCTCTGGAAACACCATATATTTT.

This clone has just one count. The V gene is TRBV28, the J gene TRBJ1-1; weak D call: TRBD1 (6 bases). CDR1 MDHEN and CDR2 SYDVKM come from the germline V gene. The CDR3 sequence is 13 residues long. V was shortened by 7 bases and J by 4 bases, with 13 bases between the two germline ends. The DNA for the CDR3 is TGTGCCAGCATACAGGGAGGGAGCACTGAAGCTTTCTTT. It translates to CASIQGGSTEAFF. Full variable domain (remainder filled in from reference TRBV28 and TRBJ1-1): DVKVTQSSRYLVKRTGEKVFLECVQDMDHENMFWYRQDPGLGLRLIYFSYDVKMKEKGDIPEGYSVSREKKERFSLILESASTNQTSMYLCASIQGGSTEAFFGQGTRLTVV.

CDR3 sequence: CASSPGTHTEAFF. The CDR3 coding sequence is TGTGCCAGCTCCCCCGGGACACACACTGAAGCTTTCTTT. This chain joins TRBV18 and TRBJ1-1, with D tentatively TRBD1 (6 bases). With 6 bases removed from V and 3 bases from J, the gap between germline ends came to 11 bases. Germline-derived CDR1 and CDR2 are KGHSH and LQKENI. There are 13 residues in the CDR3.

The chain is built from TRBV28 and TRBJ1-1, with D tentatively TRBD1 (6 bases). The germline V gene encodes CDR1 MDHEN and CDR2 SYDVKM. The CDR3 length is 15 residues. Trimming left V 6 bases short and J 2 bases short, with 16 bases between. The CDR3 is CASRPAMGGNTEAFF. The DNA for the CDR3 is TGTGCCAGCAGACCGGCGATGGGGGGCAACACTGAAGCTTTCTTT.

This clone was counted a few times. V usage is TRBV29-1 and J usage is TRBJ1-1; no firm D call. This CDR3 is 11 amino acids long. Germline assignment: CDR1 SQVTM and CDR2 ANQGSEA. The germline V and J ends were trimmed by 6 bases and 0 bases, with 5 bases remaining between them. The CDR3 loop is CSVFMNTEAFF. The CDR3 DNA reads TGCAGCGTCTTTATGAACACTGAAGCTTTCTTT.

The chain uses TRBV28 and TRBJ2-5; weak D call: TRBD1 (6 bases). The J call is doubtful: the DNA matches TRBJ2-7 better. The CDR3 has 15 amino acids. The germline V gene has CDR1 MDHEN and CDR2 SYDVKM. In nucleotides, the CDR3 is TGTGCCAGCAGCTCATCGAAAAACAGGGTTAACGAGCAGTACTTC. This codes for CASSSSKNRVNEQYF.

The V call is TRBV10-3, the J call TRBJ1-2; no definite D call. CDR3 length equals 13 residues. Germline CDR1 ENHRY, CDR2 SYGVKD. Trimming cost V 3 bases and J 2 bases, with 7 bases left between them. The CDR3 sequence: CAISDRPNYGYTF. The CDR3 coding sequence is TGTGCCATCAGTGATAGGCCAAACTATGGCTACACCTTC.

This CDR3 reads CASSLEWTSNQPQHF. CDR3 DNA sequence: TGTGCCAGCAGCTTGGAATGGACTAGCAATCAGCCCCAGCATTTT. The chain employs TRBV5-5 and TRBJ1-5; D unclear. From germline, CDR1 is SGHKS and CDR2 YYEKEE (reference sequence). The CDR3 totals 15 residues. Trimming stripped 0 bases from V and 0 bases from J, with 7 bases between.

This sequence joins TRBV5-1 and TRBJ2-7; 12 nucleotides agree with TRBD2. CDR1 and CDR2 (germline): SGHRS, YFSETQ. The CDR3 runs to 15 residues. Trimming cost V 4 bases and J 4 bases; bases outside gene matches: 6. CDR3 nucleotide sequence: TGCGCCAGCAGCCAAAGGACTAGCGGGGTTTACGAGCAGTACTTC. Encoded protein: CASSQRTSGVYEQYF.

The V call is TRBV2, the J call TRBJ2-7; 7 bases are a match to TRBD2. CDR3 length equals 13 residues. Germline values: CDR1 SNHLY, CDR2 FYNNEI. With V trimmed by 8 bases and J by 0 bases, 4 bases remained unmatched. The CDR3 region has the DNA TGTGCCAGCGCCGGGACTACCTCCTACGAGCAGTACTTC. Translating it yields CASAGTTSYEQYF.

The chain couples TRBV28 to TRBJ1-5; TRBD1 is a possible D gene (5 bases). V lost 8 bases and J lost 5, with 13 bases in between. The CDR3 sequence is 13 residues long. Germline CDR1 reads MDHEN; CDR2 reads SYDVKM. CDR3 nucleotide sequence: TGTGCCAGCCAAGACAGCGGATATCAGCCCCAGCATTTT. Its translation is CASQDSGYQPQHF.

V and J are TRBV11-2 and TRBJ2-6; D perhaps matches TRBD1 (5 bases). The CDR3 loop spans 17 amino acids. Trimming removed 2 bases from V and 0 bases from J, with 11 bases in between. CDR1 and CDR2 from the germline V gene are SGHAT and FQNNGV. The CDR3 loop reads CASSLRQGISGANVLTF. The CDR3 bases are TGTGCCAGCAGCTTACGGCAGGGAATCTCTGGGGCCAACGTCCTGACTTTC.

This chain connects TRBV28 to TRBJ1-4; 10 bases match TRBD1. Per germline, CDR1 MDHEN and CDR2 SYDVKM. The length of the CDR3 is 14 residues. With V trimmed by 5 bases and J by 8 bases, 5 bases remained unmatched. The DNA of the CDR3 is TGTGCCAGCAGTCGGGACAGGGGAGGAGAAAAACTGTTTTTT. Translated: CASSRDRGGEKLFF.

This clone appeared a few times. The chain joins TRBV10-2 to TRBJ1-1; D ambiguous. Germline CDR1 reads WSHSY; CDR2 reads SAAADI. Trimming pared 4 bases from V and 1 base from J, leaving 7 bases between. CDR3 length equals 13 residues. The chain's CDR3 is CASSVLGNTEAFF. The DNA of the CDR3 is TGCGCCAGCAGTGTTTTAGGGAACACTGAAGCTTTCTTT.

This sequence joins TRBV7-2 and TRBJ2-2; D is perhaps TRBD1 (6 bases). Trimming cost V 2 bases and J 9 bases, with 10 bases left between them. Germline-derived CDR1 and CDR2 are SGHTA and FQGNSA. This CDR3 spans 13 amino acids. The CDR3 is CASSLQGSRELFF. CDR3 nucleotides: TGTGCCAGCAGCTTACAGGGGTCCAGGGAGCTGTTTTTT.

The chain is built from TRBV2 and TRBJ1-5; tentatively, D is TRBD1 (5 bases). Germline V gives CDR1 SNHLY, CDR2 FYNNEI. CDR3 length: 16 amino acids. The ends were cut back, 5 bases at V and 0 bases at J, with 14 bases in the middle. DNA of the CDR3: TGTGCCAGCAGTTACTCGCAGGGAGTTAGCAATCAGCCCCAGCATTTT. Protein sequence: CASSYSQGVSNQPQHF.

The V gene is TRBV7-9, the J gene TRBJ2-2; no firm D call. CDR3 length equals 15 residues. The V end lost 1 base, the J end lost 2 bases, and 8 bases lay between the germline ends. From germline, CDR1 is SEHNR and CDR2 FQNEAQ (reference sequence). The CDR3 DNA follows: TGTGCCAGCAGCTTAGAACCAGTTAACACCGGGGAGCTGTTTTTT. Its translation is CASSLEPVNTGELFF. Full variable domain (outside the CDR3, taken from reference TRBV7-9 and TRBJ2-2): DTGVSQNPRHKITKRGQNVTFRCDPISEHNRLYWYRQTLGQGPEFLTYFQNEAQLEKSRLLSDRFSAERPKGSFSTLEIQRTEQGDSAMYLCASSLEPVNTGELFFGEGSRLTVL.

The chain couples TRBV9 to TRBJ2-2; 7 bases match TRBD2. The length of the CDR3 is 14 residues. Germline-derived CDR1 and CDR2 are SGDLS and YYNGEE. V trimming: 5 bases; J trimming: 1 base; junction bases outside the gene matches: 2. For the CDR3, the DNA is TGTGCCAGCAGTTTAGCGGGGAACACCGGGGAGCTGTTTTTT. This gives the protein CASSLAGNTGELFF.

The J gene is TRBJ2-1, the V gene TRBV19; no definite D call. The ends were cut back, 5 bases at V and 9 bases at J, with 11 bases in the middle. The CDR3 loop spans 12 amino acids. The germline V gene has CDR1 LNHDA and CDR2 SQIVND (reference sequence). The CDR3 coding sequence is TGTGCCAGTAGTCCGGGCCATCTTGAGCAGTTCTTC. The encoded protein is CASSPGHLEQFF.

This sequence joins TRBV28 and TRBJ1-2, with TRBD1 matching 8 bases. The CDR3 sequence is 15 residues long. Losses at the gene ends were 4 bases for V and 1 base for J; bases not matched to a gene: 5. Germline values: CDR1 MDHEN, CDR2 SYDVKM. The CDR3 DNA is TGTGCCAGCAGTTCCGTGACAGGGGTTAACTATGGCTACACCTTC. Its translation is CASSSVTGVNYGYTF.

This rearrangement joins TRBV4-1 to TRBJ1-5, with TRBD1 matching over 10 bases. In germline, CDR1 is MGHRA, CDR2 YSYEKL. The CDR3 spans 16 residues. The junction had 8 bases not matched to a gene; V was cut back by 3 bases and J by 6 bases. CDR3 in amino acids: CASSHPIGTGVQPQHF. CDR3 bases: TGCGCCAGCAGCCATCCAATTGGGACAGGGGTTCAGCCCCAGCATTTT.

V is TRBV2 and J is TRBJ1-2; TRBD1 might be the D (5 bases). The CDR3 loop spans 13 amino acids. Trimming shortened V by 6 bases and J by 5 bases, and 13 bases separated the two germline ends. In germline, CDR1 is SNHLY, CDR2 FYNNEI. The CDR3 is CASRLGTEYGYTF. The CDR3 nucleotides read TGTGCCAGCAGGTTGGGGACTGAGTATGGCTACACCTTC.

CDR3 in amino acids: CASSVADTQYF. DNA of the CDR3: TGTGCCAGCAGCGTCGCAGATACGCAGTATTTT. The V and J genes are TRBV9 and TRBJ2-3; D not certain. Germline lookup yields CDR1 SGDLS and CDR2 YYNGEE. The CDR3 is 11 residues long. V lost 2 bases to trimming and J lost 4 bases, with 2 bases between them.

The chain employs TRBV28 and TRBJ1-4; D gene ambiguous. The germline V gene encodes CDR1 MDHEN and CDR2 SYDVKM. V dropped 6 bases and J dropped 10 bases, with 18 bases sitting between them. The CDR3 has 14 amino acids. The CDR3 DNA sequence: TGTGCCAGCAGCCTCGGTTCACCCGAGGGAAAACTGTTTTTT. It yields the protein CASSLGSPEGKLFF. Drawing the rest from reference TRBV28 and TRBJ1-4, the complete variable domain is DVKVTQSSRYLVKRTGEKVFLECVQDMDHENMFWYRQDPGLGLRLIYFSYDVKMKEKGDIPEGYSVSREKKERFSLILESASTNQTSMYLCASSLGSPEGKLFFGSGTQLSVL.